One and the same sample provided the 20 T cell receptor beta chains below, sequenced in a study of T cell changes during pregnancy in multiple sclerosis. The assay was immunoSEQ multiplex PCR, and TCRdb's table has in-frame clones only and misses some. The top ten clones hold approximately 1.5% of a sample with 80,000 or so clones, about 90% of them seen once. The sequencing used peripheral blood, collected before pregnancy. These receptors came from a female donor with multiple sclerosis, enrolled in a pregnancy study.

The chain couples TRBV15 to TRBJ1-4; the D is unclear. V lost 5 bases, J lost 8 bases, and 21 bases lay in between. The length of the CDR3 is 16 residues. Germline-derived CDR1 and CDR2 are LNHNV and YYDKDF (reference sequence). The CDR3 here is CATSPSLRAEVEKLFF. The CDR3 nucleotides read TGTGCCACCAGCCCAAGCCTGAGGGCTGAGGTCGAAAAACTGTTTTTT.

This clone occurred a few times. J is TRBJ1-2 and V is TRBV5-1; D is uncertain. Trimming took off 0 bases at V and 8 bases at J, with 14 bases between the two ends. The CDR3 consists of 14 residues. CDR1 and CDR2 (germline): SGHRS, YFSETQ. The CDR3 protein is CASSLGAVPGGYTF. The CDR3 nucleotides are TGCGCCAGCAGCTTGGGAGCCGTCCCGGGGGGCTACACCTTC. Combining the CDR3 with reference TRBV5-1 and TRBJ1-2 gives the whole variable domain KAGVTQTPRYLIKTRGQQVTLSCSPISGHRSVSWYQQTPGQGLQFLFEYFSETQRNKGNFPGRFSGRQFSNSRSEMNVSTLELGDSALYLCASSLGAVPGGYTFGSGTRLTVV.

This clone appeared once. The V gene is TRBV30, the J gene TRBJ1-3; D possibly corresponds to TRBD1 (5 bases). The V gene lost 0 bases and the J gene lost 4 bases, with 10 bases spanning the gap. The germline gives CDR1 GTSNPN, CDR2 SVGIG (reference sequence). The CDR3 loop spans 14 amino acids. The CDR3 loop reads CAWSVGTSGNTIYF. DNA of the CDR3: TGTGCCTGGAGTGTGGGGACTAGCGGAAACACCATATATTTT.

This rearrangement joins TRBV5-1 to TRBJ2-5; maybe TRBD2 (6 bases). CDR3 length: 14 residues. The V gene's germline CDR1 is SGHRS and CDR2 YFSETQ. V was trimmed by 0 bases and J by 4 bases, leaving 10 bases between them. The CDR3 DNA reads as TGCGCCAGCAGCTTGGGATCGGAGGGAGAGACCCAGTACTTC. Translating it yields CASSLGSEGETQYF. The full variable domain, in which reference TRBV5-1 and TRBJ2-5 provide the parts outside the CDR3, is KAGVTQTPRYLIKTRGQQVTLSCSPISGHRSVSWYQQTPGQGLQFLFEYFSETQRNKGNFPGRFSGRQFSNSRSEMNVSTLELGDSALYLCASSLGSEGETQYFGPGTRLLVL.

Concerning this clone itself: A read error may account for a junction end that differs from germline. The chain couples TRBV4-2 to TRBJ2-5; 7 bases fit TRBD1. Per germline, CDR1 LGHNA and CDR2 YNFKEQ. The CDR3 spans 12 residues. Written as DNA, the CDR3 is TGTGCCAGCAGCCAAGATTTACAGGGGCGAAACTTC. Translation: CASSQDLQGRNF.

A single count supports this clone. J is TRBJ1-4 and V is TRBV11-2, with 10 nucleotides matching TRBD1. CDR3 length: 16 residues. Unmatched junction bases numbered 8, after V lost 3 bases and J lost 7 bases. Germline values: CDR1 SGHAT, CDR2 FQNNGV. The DNA of the CDR3 is TGTGCCAGCAGCTTTGCTGACAGGGGGCATGTTGAAAAACTGTTTTTT. As protein: CASSFADRGHVEKLFF.

This clone showed up just a few times. The DNA for the CDR3 is TGTGCCGTGCGGTTTAGCACTAATGAAAAACTGTTTTTT. Encoded protein: CAVRFSTNEKLFF. This chain links TRBV6-1 with TRBJ1-4; unclear D gene. The CDR3 has 13 amino acids. Germline loops: CDR1 MNHNS, CDR2 SASEGT. Trimming pared 11 bases from V and 2 bases from J, leaving 12 bases between.

The CDR3 coding sequence is TGTGCCAGCAGCCTGGACAGGAACACTGAAGCTTTCTTT. It encodes CASSLDRNTEAFF. The V gene is TRBV2, the J gene TRBJ1-1, with TRBD1 as a possible D gene (6 bases). Trimming pared 6 bases from V and 1 base from J, leaving 9 bases between. The CDR3 runs to 13 residues. CDR1 SNHLY and CDR2 FYNNEI come from the germline V gene.

This chain joins TRBV2 and TRBJ1-3, with D possibly being TRBD1 (6 bases). The CDR3 totals 16 residues. V lost 8 bases, J lost 1 base, and 18 bases lay in between. Germline loops: CDR1 SNHLY, CDR2 FYNNEI. In nucleotides, the CDR3 is TGTGCCAGCTCAAGCTTGACAGGTCGATCTGGAAACACCATATATTTT. This translates into CASSSLTGRSGNTIYF.

This chain connects TRBV5-1 to TRBJ2-5, with 8 bases fitting TRBD2. The CDR3 totals 14 residues. Germline V gene data show CDR1 as SGHRS and CDR2 as YFSETQ. The ends lost 2 bases at V and 5 bases at J; junction bases unmatched: 5. CDR3 coding DNA: TGCGCCAGCAGCTTTGTCGGGGGGGCCGAGACCCAGTACTTC. This codes for CASSFVGGAETQYF.

The V call is TRBV5-1, the J call TRBJ2-3; D is perhaps TRBD2 (6 bases). Germline values: CDR1 SGHRS, CDR2 YFSETQ. V was trimmed by 10 bases and J by 6 bases, leaving 21 bases between them. The CDR3 runs to 14 residues. CDR3: CASRRESATDTQYF. The CDR3, as DNA: TGCGCCTCTCGCCGGGAGTCTGCAACTGATACGCAGTATTTT. Full variable domain (missing parts from reference TRBV5-1 and TRBJ2-3): KAGVTQTPRYLIKTRGQQVTLSCSPISGHRSVSWYQQTPGQGLQFLFEYFSETQRNKGNFPGRFSGRQFSNSRSEMNVSTLELGDSALYLCASRRESATDTQYFGPGTRLTVL.

The rearrangement uses TRBV15 and TRBJ1-2; 11 positions match TRBD1. This CDR3 spans 16 amino acids. Germline values: CDR1 LNHNV, CDR2 YYDKDF (reference sequence). V dropped 0 bases and J dropped 6; count of bases not matched to a gene: 6. CDR3 amino acids: CATSRERDRGGDGYTF. CDR3 coding DNA: TGTGCCACCAGCAGAGAAAGGGACAGGGGGGGCGATGGCTACACCTTC.

The rearrangement joins TRBV27 to TRBJ1-4; D ambiguous. From germline, CDR1 is MNHEY and CDR2 SMNVEV (reference sequence). The CDR3 is 13 amino acids. V was cut by 5 bases and J by 7 bases, with 11 bases left in between. The CDR3 coding sequence is TGTGCCAGCAGTATCCCGTATAGTGAAAAACTGTTTTTT. Protein sequence: CASSIPYSEKLFF.

The V and J genes are TRBV30 and TRBJ1-2; possibly TRBD1 for D (5 bases). Trimming pared 1 base from V and 7 bases from J, leaving 16 bases between. The CDR3 consists of 14 residues. From germline, CDR1 is GTSNPN and CDR2 SVGIG (reference sequence). Here the CDR3 reads CAWSAIEWGGGYTF. CDR3 bases: TGTGCCTGGAGTGCAATCGAGTGGGGGGGTGGCTACACCTTC.

The chain joins TRBV7-6 to TRBJ2-7, with 10 bases identical to TRBD1. This CDR3 contains 16 residues. J was trimmed by 2 bases and V by 0 bases; bases with no gene match: 4. The germline CDR1 and CDR2 sequences are SGHVS and FNYEAQ. The CDR3 here is CASSLAGQGSTYEQYF. DNA for the CDR3: TGTGCCAGCAGCTTAGCGGGACAGGGGTCAACCTACGAGCAGTACTTC. The full variable domain, rest sourced from reference TRBV7-6 and TRBJ2-7, is GAGVSQSPRYKVTKRGQDVALRCDPISGHVSLYWYRQALGQGPEFLTYFNYEAQQDKSGLPNDRFSAERPEGSISTLTIQRTEQRDSAMYRCASSLAGQGSTYEQYFGPGTRLTVT.

The V and J genes are TRBV14 and TRBJ2-3; D not certain. Germline CDR1 is SGHDN and CDR2 is FVKESK. The germline V and J ends were trimmed by 1 base and 1 base, with 3 bases remaining between them. The CDR3 consists of 13 residues. DNA of the CDR3: TGTGCCAGCAGCCAAGTCGGCACAGATACGCAGTATTTT. Amino acid sequence: CASSQVGTDTQYF.

This clone has more than one count but fewer than ten. V and J are TRBV6-5 and TRBJ1-6; weak D call: TRBD1 (5 bases). The V end lost 0 bases, the J end lost 8 bases, and 11 bases lay between the germline ends. The germline V gene encodes CDR1 MNHEY and CDR2 SVGAGI. The CDR3 consists of 15 residues. CDR3 in amino acids: CASSYSIDRDSPLHF. CDR3 nucleotides: TGTGCCAGCAGTTACTCGATCGACAGAGATTCACCCCTCCACTTT.

For the CDR3, the DNA is TGTGCCAGCAGCCCCATGGACAGGCCCGACATTCAGTACTTC. Protein sequence: CASSPMDRPDIQYF. The rearrangement links TRBV7-9 to TRBJ2-4; TRBD1 aligns across 7 bases. J was trimmed by 8 bases and V by 5 bases; bases with no gene match: 9. This CDR3 has 14 amino acids. Germline-derived CDR1 and CDR2 are SEHNR and FQNEAQ (reference sequence).

V usage is TRBV6-5 and J usage is TRBJ2-5, with a possible D match to TRBD2 (5 bases). The germline CDR1 and CDR2 sequences are MNHEY and SVGAGI. With 6 bases removed from V and 3 bases from J, the gap between germline ends came to 8 bases. CDR3 size: 12 residues. Here the CDR3 DNA reads TGTGCCAGCAGCAACGGGGAAGAGACCCAGTACTTC. It encodes CASSNGEETQYF.

The chain couples TRBV6-1 to TRBJ1-5, with D hard to call. Trimming took 2 bases from V and 0 from J, leaving 11 bases between them. This CDR3 region has 16 residues. Germline V CDR1 and CDR2: MNHNS, SASEGT. CDR3 DNA: TGTGCCAGCAGTGAAAACAGACCCTATAGCAATCAGCCCCAGCATTTT. Protein: CASSENRPYSNQPQHF.